Presented here are 27 T cell receptor beta chains from one specimen sequenced in a study of beta chain features in type 1 diabetes. Expressed TCRB transcripts were sequenced, since all the RNA that had been isolated was reverse transcribed. The data were produced by immunoSEQ multiplex PCR, yet TCRdb's version contains in-frame clones alone and is incomplete. The table has about 620,000 clones, around a sixth seen once. What was sequenced was naive CD4+ T cells from blood. The receptors were gathered from a man aged 18 to 35 in good health.

CDR3: CASSHYRDSEQFF. CDR3 nucleotide sequence: TGCGCCAGCAGCCACTACAGGGATTCTGAGCAGTTCTTC. The V gene is TRBV4-1, the J gene TRBJ2-1, with D tentatively TRBD1 (6 bases). V was cut by 3 bases and J by 9 bases, with 12 bases left in between. The CDR3 is 13 residues long. The germline V gene has CDR1 MGHRA and CDR2 YSYEKL.

This clone was counted only a few times. J is TRBJ1-2 and V is TRBV7-8; 7 bases fit TRBD1. The CDR3 runs to 16 residues. Germline CDR1 and CDR2: SGHVS and FQNEAQ. V shed 4 bases, J shed 5 bases, and the junction held 13 bases outside the gene matches. This CDR3 reads CASSSSLTGIWYGYTF. CDR3 coding DNA: TGTGCCAGCAGCTCCTCCCTGACAGGGATTTGGTATGGCTACACCTTC.

This clone was counted between two and nine times. This sequence joins TRBV6-6 and TRBJ2-7; TRBD2 matches at 11 bases. Trimming removed 0 bases from V and 11 bases from J; junction bases left unmatched: 0. CDR3 length equals 12 residues. Germline V CDR1 and CDR2: MNHNY, SVGAGI (reference sequence). The CDR3 protein is CASSYSSGREYF. CDR3 nucleotides: TGTGCCAGCAGTTACTCTAGCGGGAGGGAGTACTTC.

This clone was picked up a small number of times. The rearrangement links TRBV18 to TRBJ2-2; D unclear. V was pared by 1 base and J by 0 bases, with 9 bases between. The CDR3 consists of 16 residues. Germline CDR1 is KGHSH and CDR2 is LQKENI. The CDR3 reads CASSPLAATNTGELFF. The CDR3 DNA follows: TGTGCCAGCTCACCACTAGCTGCTACGAACACCGGGGAGCTGTTTTTT.

Points on this clone: This same CDR3 is encoded by further DNA sequences in the sample. The chain joins TRBV7-2 to TRBJ2-7; D possibly corresponds to TRBD1 (6 bases). This CDR3 contains 14 residues. Germline V CDR1 and CDR2: SGHTA, FQGNSA. V was trimmed by 1 base and J by 2 bases, leaving 9 bases between them. Written as DNA, the CDR3 is TGTGCCAGCAGCTTAGAACAGGGTCCCTACGAGCAGTACTTC. This codes for CASSLEQGPYEQYF.

This clone occurred a few times. CDR3 DNA: TGCGCCAGCAGCCAGTCGCATGGGAGCGGCTACACCTTC. This encodes CASSQSHGSGYTF. V is TRBV5-1 and J is TRBJ1-2; D uncertain. Trimming shortened V by 4 bases and J by 8 bases, and 15 bases separated the two germline ends. This CDR3 spans 13 amino acids. Germline V gene sequence: CDR1 SGHRS, CDR2 YFSETQ.

This clone came up a few times. This sample includes further DNA sequences coding for the same CDR3. J is TRBJ1-1 and V is TRBV7-2; possible D gene TRBD1, 5 bases. With 1 base removed from V and 0 bases from J, the gap between germline ends came to 9 bases. This CDR3 has 15 residues. Germline CDR1 and CDR2: SGHTA and FQGNSA. The CDR3 DNA sequence: TGTGCCAGCAGCTTAGTAACAGGTCTGAACACTGAAGCTTTCTTT. Translation: CASSLVTGLNTEAFF.

Note on this clone: The junction departs from the called germline gene at one end, perhaps through a read error. This chain joins TRBV7-2 and TRBJ1-2, with no clear D. This CDR3 comprises 13 residues. Germline CDR1 reads SGHTA; CDR2 reads FQGNSA. This CDR3 reads CASSQETQHGYTF. CDR3 DNA: TGCGCCAGCAGCCAAGAGACTCAACATGGCTACACCTTC. Using reference TRBV7-2 and TRBJ1-2 for the parts outside the CDR3, the full variable domain is GAGVSQSPSNKVTEKGKDVELRCDPISGHTALYWYRQSLGQGLEFLIYFQGNSAPDKSGLPSDRFSAERTGGSVSTLTIQRTQQEDSAVYLCASSQETQHGYTFGSGTRLTVV.

This clone was found a few times. V and J are TRBV6-6 and TRBJ1-1, with D tentatively TRBD1 (5 bases). CDR1 and CDR2 from the germline V gene are MNHNY and SVGAGI (reference sequence). The CDR3 totals 15 residues. Trimming left V 5 bases short and J 1 base short, with 14 bases between. The CDR3 region is CASSPTWGSNTEAFF. The CDR3 region has the DNA TGTGCCAGCAGTCCGACATGGGGGTCGAACACTGAAGCTTTCTTT.

The chain carries TRBV18 and TRBJ2-7; either TRBD1 or TRBD2 may supply D (5 bases each). CDR3 length: 12 amino acids. CDR1 and CDR2 (germline): KGHSH, LQKENI. V was shortened by 5 bases and J by 0 bases, with 5 bases between the two germline ends. Here the CDR3 reads CASSGTSYEQYF. The CDR3 bases are TGTGCCAGCTCAGGGACCTCCTACGAGCAGTACTTC.

This clone turned up a few times. V is TRBV27 and J is TRBJ1-1; 9 nucleotides line up with TRBD1. This CDR3 comprises 15 residues. The J segment lost 6 bases and the V segment lost 5 bases, leaving 10 bases of the junction unmatched. Germline CDR1 MNHEY, CDR2 SMNVEV (reference sequence). CDR3 sequence reads: CASSTTTGGRAEAFF. As DNA, the CDR3 is TGTGCCAGCAGTACAACAACAGGGGGCAGGGCTGAAGCTTTCTTT.

The chain recombines TRBV2 with TRBJ2-7, with D unresolved. The V end lost 1 base, the J end lost 4 bases, and 11 bases lay between the germline ends. Germline-derived CDR1 and CDR2 are SNHLY and FYNNEI. CDR3 length: 14 amino acids. The CDR3 DNA follows: TGTGCCAGCAGTGAAGAGGGTCCAGGTTACGAGCAGTACTTC. This gives the protein CASSEEGPGYEQYF.

The chain combines TRBV10-3 with TRBJ2-4; 7 nucleotides line up with TRBD1. After removal of 6 bases from V and 9 bases from J, the junction contained 8 bases not matched to a gene. Germline V gene lookup returns CDR1 ENHRY and CDR2 SYGVKD. The CDR3 runs 13 residues. The CDR3 is CAISAGGDSIQYF. In DNA form, the CDR3 reads TGTGCCATCAGCGCCGGTGGGGACAGCATTCAGTACTTC.

This clone was picked up a small number of times. V gene TRBV10-3 combines with J gene TRBJ2-5; maybe TRBD2 (5 bases). Per the germline V gene, CDR1 is ENHRY and CDR2 is SYGVKD. V lost 0 bases and J lost 1, with 15 bases in between. The CDR3 contains 17 residues. The CDR3 DNA is TGTGCCATCAGTGAGTCGCCGGGGAGAGTGGGCCAAGAGACCCAGTACTTC. It specifies CAISESPGRVGQETQYF.

The chain is built from TRBV18 and TRBJ2-2, with TRBD1 as a possible D gene (5 bases). Looked up from germline, CDR1 is KGHSH and CDR2 is LQKENI. V lost 1 base to trimming and J lost 5 bases, with 5 bases between them. CDR3 size: 13 residues. The CDR3 bases are TGTGCCAGCTCACCACAGGGGACCGGGGAGCTGTTTTTT. This translates into CASSPQGTGELFF.

In its sample, this clone was seen a few times. This chain joins TRBV30 and TRBJ1-1; possibly TRBD1 for D (6 bases). The CDR3 is 15 residues long. CDR1 is GTSNPN, CDR2 SVGIG, per germline (reference sequence). Between the trimmed V and J ends, which lost 4 bases and 0 bases, there was a span of 15 bases. This CDR3 is CAWTGAIRMNTEAFF. The CDR3 nucleotides read TGTGCCTGGACAGGGGCGATTCGGATGAACACTGAAGCTTTCTTT.

This clone appeared a single time. The chain is built from TRBV9 and TRBJ1-1; D is undetermined. Germline V gives CDR1 SGDLS, CDR2 YYNGEE. V lost 2 bases to trimming and J lost 2 bases, with 7 bases between them. This CDR3 spans 13 amino acids. The CDR3 here is CASSVYVNTEAFF. As DNA, the CDR3 is TGTGCCAGCAGCGTTTACGTTAACACTGAAGCTTTCTTT.

This clone came up a few times. V usage is TRBV5-1 and J usage is TRBJ2-1; TRBD2 matches 10 bases. The CDR3 is 17 residues long. The germline CDR1 and CDR2 sequences are SGHRS and YFSETQ. Trimming removed 3 bases from V and 7 bases from J; junction bases left unmatched: 13. The CDR3, as DNA: TGCGCCAGCAGCTCTAATCAACCGGGACTAGCGACGAATGAGCAGTTCTTC. Protein product: CASSSNQPGLATNEQFF.

CDR3 in DNA: TGTGCCAGCAGCCAAGTGGGGCGCAATCAGCCCCAGCATTTT. It translates to CASSQVGRNQPQHF. This chain connects TRBV14 to TRBJ1-5; TRBD1 might be the D (5 bases). Looked up from germline, CDR1 is SGHDN and CDR2 is FVKESK. V lost 1 base to trimming and J lost 2 bases, with 6 bases between them. The CDR3 extends over 14 amino acids.

This chain joins TRBV7-2 and TRBJ2-3; D gene ambiguous. This CDR3 is 15 amino acids long. V was clipped by 0 bases and J by 2 bases, with 9 bases between them. Germline V CDR1 and CDR2: SGHTA, FQGNSA. This CDR3 reads CASSLAGTPTDTQYF. The CDR3 DNA reads as TGTGCCAGCAGCTTAGCAGGCACCCCCACAGATACGCAGTATTTT.

This clone was seen only a few times. V is TRBV7-9 and J is TRBJ2-7; possible D gene TRBD1, 6 bases. V was clipped by 4 bases and J by 3 bases, with 16 bases between them. CDR3 length: 15 amino acids. Germline V lookup: CDR1 SEHNR, CDR2 FQNEAQ (reference sequence). The CDR3 sequence is CASSSRQESIYEQYF. CDR3 bases: TGTGCCAGCAGCTCCCGACAGGAGAGTATCTACGAGCAGTACTTC.

The table lists this clone with a few counts. V usage is TRBV4-1 and J usage is TRBJ1-1, with D unresolved. Germline-derived CDR1 and CDR2 are MGHRA and YSYEKL. V lost 4 bases to trimming and J lost 10 bases, with 13 bases between them. The CDR3 has 12 amino acids. For the CDR3, the DNA is TGCGCCAGCAGCCTACTGACGGGTAGAGCTTTCTTT. As protein: CASSLLTGRAFF.

The V call is TRBV27, the J call TRBJ2-1, with TRBD1 as a possible D gene (5 bases). Germline lookup yields CDR1 MNHEY and CDR2 SMNVEV (reference sequence). The CDR3 sequence is 15 residues long. V lost 5 bases and J lost 4, with 15 bases in between. The DNA of the CDR3 is TGTGCCAGCAGTATTGACAGCCTCTCTTACAATGAGCAGTTCTTC. Its protein product is CASSIDSLSYNEQFF.

This clone was counted only a few times. This chain uses TRBV5-4 with TRBJ2-7; unclear D gene. This CDR3 has 14 amino acids. From germline, CDR1 is SGHNT and CDR2 YYREEE (reference sequence). V lost 0 bases, J lost 2 bases, and 9 bases lay in between. CDR3: CASSLDQRTYEQYF. As DNA, the CDR3 is TGTGCCAGCAGCTTGGACCAGAGGACCTACGAGCAGTACTTC.

This clone was seen a few times. The chain couples TRBV7-6 to TRBJ2-3; TRBD2 aligns across 9 bases. Germline V lookup: CDR1 SGHVS, CDR2 FNYEAQ. V lost 4 bases, J lost 4 bases, and 6 bases stayed unmatched. CDR3 length: 15 residues. The CDR3 sequence is CASSSLAGVADTQYF. The CDR3 region has the DNA TGTGCCAGCAGCTCCTTAGCGGGAGTGGCAGATACGCAGTATTTT.

This clone occurred a few times. The chain is built from TRBV21-1 and TRBJ2-7. TRBV21-1 corresponds to a pseudogene. CDR3 length: 14 residues. Written as DNA, the CDR3 is TGTGCCAGCAGCTTGGGGGCAGGGGACTGCGAGCAGTACTTC. Translating it yields CASSLGAGDCEQYF.

The chain is built from TRBV10-3 and TRBJ1-6; D gene uncertain. The V and J ends lost 0 bases and 8 bases respectively, with 8 bases between them. This CDR3 is 14 amino acids long. Germline lookup yields CDR1 ENHRY and CDR2 SYGVKD. CDR3 bases: TGTGCCATCAGTGAGTCCTGGAGGGATTCACCCCTCCACTTT. This encodes CAISESWRDSPLHF.